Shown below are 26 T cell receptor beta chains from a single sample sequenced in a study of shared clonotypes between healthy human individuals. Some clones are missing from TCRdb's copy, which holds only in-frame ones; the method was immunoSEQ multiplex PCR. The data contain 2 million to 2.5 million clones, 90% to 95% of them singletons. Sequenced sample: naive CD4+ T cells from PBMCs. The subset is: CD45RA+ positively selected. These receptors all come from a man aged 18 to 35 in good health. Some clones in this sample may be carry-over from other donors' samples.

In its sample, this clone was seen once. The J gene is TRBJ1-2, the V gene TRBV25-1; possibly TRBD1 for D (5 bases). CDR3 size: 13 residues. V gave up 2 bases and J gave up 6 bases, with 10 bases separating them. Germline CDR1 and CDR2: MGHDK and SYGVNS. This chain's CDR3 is CASSEIGGDGYTF. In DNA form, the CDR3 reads TGTGCCAGCAGTGAAATAGGAGGGGATGGCTACACCTTC.

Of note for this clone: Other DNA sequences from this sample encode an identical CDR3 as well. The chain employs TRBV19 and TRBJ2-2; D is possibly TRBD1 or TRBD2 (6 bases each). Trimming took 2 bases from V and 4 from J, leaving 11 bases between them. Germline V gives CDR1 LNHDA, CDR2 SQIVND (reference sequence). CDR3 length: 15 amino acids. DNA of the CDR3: TGTGCCAGTAGTATAAGGGGGGCTATCACCGGGGAGCTGTTTTTT. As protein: CASSIRGAITGELFF.

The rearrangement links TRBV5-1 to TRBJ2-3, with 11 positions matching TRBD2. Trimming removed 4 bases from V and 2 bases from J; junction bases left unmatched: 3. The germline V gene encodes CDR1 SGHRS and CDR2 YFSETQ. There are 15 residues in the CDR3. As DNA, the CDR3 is TGCGCCAGCAGCACTAGCGGGAGTGACACAGATACGCAGTATTTT. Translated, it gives CASSTSGSDTDTQYF.

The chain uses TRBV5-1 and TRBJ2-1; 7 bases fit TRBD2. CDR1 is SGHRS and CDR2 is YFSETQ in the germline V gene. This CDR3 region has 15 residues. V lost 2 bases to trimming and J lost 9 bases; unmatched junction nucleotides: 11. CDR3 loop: CASSLGGSGFGEQFF. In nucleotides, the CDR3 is TGCGCCAGCAGCTTAGGCGGGAGTGGATTTGGTGAGCAGTTCTTC.

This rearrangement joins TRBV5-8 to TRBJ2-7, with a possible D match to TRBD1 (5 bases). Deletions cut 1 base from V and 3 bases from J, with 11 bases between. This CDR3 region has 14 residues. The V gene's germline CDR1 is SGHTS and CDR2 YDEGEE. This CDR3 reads CASSLWGQYYEQYF. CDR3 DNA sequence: TGTGCCAGCAGCTTGTGGGGCCAATACTACGAGCAGTACTTC.

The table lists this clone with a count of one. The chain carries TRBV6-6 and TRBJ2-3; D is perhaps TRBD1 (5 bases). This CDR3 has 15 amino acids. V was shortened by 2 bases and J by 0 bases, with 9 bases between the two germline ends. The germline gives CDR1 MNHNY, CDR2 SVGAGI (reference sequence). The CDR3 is CASSYPKGSTDTQYF. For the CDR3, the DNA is TGTGCCAGCAGTTACCCGAAGGGGAGCACAGATACGCAGTATTTT.

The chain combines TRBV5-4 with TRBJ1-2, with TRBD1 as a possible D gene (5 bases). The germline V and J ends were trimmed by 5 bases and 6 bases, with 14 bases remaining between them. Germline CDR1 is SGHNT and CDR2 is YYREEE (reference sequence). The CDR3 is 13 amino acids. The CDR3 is CASRPQGFHGYTF. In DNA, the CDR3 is TGTGCCAGCAGACCGCAGGGTTTTCATGGCTACACCTTC.

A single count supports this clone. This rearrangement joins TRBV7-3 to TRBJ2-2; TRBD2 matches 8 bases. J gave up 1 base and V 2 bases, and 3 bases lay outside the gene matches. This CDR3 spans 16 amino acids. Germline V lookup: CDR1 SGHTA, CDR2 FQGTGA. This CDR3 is CASSLGSGRNTGELFF. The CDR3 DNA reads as TGTGCCAGCAGCTTAGGAAGCGGGAGGAACACCGGGGAGCTGTTTTTT.

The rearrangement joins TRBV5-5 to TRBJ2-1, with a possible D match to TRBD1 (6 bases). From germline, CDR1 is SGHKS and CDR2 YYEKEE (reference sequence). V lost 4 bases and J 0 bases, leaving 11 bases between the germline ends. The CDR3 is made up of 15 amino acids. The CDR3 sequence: CASSPQGSSYNEQFF. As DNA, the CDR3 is TGTGCCAGCAGCCCACAGGGCAGCTCCTACAATGAGCAGTTCTTC. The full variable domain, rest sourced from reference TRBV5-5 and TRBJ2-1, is DAGVTQSPTHLIKTRGQQVTLRCSPISGHKSVSWYQQVLGQGPQFIFQYYEKEERGRGNFPDRFSARQFPNYSSELNVNALLLGDSALYLCASSPQGSSYNEQFFGPGTRLTVL.

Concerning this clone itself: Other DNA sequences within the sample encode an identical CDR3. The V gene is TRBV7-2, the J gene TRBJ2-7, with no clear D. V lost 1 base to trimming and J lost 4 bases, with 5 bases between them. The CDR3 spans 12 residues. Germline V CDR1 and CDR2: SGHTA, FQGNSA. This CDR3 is CASSLGRYEQYF. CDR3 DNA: TGTGCCAGCAGCTTAGGGCGATACGAGCAGTACTTC.

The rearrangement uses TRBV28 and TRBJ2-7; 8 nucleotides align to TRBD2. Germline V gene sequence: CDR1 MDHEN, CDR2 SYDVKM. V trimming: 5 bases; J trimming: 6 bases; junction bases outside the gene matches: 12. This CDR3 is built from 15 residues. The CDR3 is CASSTPRRGGSEQYF. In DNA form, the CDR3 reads TGTGCCAGCAGTACCCCGCGTCGGGGGGGAAGCGAGCAGTACTTC.

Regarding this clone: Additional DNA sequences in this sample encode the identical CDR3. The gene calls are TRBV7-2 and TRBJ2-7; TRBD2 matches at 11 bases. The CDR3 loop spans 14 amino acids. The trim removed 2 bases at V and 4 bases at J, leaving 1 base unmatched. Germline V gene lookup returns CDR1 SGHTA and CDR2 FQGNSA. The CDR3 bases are TGTGCCAGCAGCTTACGACTAGCGGGGTACGAGCAGTACTTC. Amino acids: CASSLRLAGYEQYF.

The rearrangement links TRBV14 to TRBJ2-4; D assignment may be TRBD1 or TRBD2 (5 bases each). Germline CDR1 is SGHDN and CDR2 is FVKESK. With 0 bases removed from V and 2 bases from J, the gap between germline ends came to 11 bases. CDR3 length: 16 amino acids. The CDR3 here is CASSQEVWGSKNIQYF. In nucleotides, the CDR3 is TGTGCCAGCAGCCAAGAAGTGTGGGGGTCCAAAAACATTCAGTACTTC.

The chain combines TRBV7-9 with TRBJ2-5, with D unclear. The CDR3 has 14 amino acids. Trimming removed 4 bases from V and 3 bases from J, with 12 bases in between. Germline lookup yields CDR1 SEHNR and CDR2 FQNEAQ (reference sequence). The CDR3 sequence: CASSSSAEKETQYF. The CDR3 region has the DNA TGTGCCAGCAGCTCTTCGGCGGAGAAAGAGACCCAGTACTTC.

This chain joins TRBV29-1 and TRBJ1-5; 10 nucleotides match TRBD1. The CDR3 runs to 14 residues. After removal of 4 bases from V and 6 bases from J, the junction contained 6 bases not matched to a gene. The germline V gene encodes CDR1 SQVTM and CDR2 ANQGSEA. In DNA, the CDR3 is TGCAGCGTTGCTCCGGGACAGGGGAGTCAGCCCCAGCATTTT. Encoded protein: CSVAPGQGSQPQHF.

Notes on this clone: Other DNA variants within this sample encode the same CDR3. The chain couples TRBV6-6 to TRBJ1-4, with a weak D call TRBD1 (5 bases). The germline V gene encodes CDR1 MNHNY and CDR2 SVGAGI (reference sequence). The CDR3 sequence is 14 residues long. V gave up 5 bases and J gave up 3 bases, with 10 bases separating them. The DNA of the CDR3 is TGTGCCAGCAGTCCCCGACAGCCTAATGAAAAACTGTTTTTT. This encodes CASSPRQPNEKLFF.

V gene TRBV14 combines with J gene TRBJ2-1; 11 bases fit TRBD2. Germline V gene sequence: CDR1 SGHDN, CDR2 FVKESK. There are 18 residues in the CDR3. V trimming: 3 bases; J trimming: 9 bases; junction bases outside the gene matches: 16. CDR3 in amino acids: CASSQGYISGRAFGEQFF. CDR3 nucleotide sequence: TGTGCCAGCAGCCAGGGCTACATTAGCGGGAGGGCCTTCGGTGAGCAGTTCTTC.

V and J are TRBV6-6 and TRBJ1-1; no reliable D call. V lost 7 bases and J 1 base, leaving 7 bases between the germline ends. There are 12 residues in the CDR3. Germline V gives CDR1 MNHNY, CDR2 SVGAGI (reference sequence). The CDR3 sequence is CASTNRNTEAFF. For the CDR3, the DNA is TGTGCCAGCACGAATAGGAACACTGAAGCTTTCTTT.

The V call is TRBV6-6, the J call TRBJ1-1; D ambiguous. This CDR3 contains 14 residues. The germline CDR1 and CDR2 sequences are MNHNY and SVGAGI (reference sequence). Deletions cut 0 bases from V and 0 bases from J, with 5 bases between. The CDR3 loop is CASSYSRMNTEAFF. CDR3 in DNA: TGTGCCAGCAGTTACTCGAGAATGAACACTGAAGCTTTCTTT.

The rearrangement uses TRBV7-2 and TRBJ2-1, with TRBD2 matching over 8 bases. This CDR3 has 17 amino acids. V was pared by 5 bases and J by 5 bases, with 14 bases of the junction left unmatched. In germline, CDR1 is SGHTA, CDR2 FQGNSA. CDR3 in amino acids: CASSPWNGRAVDNEQFF. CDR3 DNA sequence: TGTGCCAGCAGCCCTTGGAACGGGAGGGCCGTGGACAATGAGCAGTTCTTC.

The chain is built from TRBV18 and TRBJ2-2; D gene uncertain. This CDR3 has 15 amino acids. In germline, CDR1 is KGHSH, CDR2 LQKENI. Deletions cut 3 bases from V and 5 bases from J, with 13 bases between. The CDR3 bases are TGTGCCAGCTCACCTTTTGCAGGTCCTACCGGGGAGCTGTTTTTT. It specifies CASSPFAGPTGELFF.

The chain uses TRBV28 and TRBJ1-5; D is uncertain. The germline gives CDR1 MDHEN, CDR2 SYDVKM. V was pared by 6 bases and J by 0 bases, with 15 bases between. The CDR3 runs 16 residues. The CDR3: CASSTRWTVSNQPQHF. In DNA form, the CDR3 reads TGTGCCAGCAGCACCCGTTGGACCGTTAGCAATCAGCCCCAGCATTTT.

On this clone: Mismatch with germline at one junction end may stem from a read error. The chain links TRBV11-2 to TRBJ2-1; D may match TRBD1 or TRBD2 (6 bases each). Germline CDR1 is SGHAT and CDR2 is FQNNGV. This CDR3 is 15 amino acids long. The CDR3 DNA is TGTGCCAGTAGCTTAGGGGGGTTTTCCTACAATGAGCAGTTCTTC. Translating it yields CASSLGGFSYNEQFF. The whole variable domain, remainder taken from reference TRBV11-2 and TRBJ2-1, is EAGVAQSPRYKIIEKRQSVAFWCNPISGHATLYWYQQILGQGPKLLIQFQNNGVVDDSQLPKDRFSAERLKGVDSTLKIQPAKLEDSAVYLCASSLGGFSYNEQFFGPGTRLTVL.

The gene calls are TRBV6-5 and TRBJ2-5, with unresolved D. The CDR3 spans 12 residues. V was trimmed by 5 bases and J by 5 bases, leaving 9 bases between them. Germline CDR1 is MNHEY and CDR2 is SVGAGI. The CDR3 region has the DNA TGTGCCAGCAGTACTCCGAGGGAGACCCAGTACTTC. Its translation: CASSTPRETQYF.

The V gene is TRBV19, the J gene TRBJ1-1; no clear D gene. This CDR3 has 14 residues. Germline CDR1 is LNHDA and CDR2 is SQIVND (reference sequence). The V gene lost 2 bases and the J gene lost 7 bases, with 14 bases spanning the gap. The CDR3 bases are TGTGCCAGTAGTATAAGGCAGTTTCTTGGTGAAGCTTTCTTT. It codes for CASSIRQFLGEAFF.

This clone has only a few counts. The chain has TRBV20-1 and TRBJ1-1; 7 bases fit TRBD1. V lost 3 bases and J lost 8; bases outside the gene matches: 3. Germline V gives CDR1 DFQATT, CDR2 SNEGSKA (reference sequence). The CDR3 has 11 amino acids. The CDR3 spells CSARLTGEAFF. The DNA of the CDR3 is TGCAGTGCTAGGTTGACAGGGGAAGCTTTCTTT.